This T cell receptor beta chain is drawn from a study of CXCR3-negative and CXCR3-positive naive CD8 T cells (dated by TCRdb to the late 2010s). Background for the entire study: In total, roughly 150 million TRB reads were obtained, or roughly 1.5 +/- 0.3 million reads per library. For the TRBV-TRBJ cluster analysis, the naive subsets came from 5 donors, while the memory cells came from 3 donors. The diversity and physicochemical repertoire analyses included approximately ten donors pooled from two independent experiments.

Sequencing was carried out with a NextSeq 550. The Human TCR Profiling Kit (MiLaboratory) was used to prepare UMI-labeled 5' RACE TRB cDNA libraries. cDNA synthesis used the entire amount of extracted RNA, and PCR amplification then used the entire amount of cDNA produced. Libraries were prepared in parallel with an identical number of PCR cycles. The original methods were these. With a minimum of two reads required per UMI, MIGEC and MiXCR pulled out about 52,000 +/- 9,100 unique UMI-labeled TRB cDNA molecules from each library. On average, each library contained roughly 40,000 +/- 10,000 functional in-frame TRB CDR3 nucleotide clonotypes without stop codons. After downsampling to 5000 UMI-labeled TRB molecules per sample, diversity metrics, including normalized Shannon-Wiener and Chao1, were computed in VDJtools. VDJtools computed clonotype-size-weighted physicochemical properties of the central five CDR3 residues: interaction energy, strength, volume and Kidera factor 4. TCRdb reprocessed the sequencing reads and holds a single record per CDR3 protein sequence, with no DNA. Here the V and J calls rest on TCRdb's processing, not on the authors' analysis. The sample table on file contains about 150,000 distinct CDR3 sequences. The ten largest clones capture nearly 0.5% of the sample.

On the study overall, not on this receptor specifically: Repertoire diversity was comparably high in both naive subsets but much lower in memory CD8+ T cells. Because CXCR3 expression was partially decreased after cryopreservation, freshly isolated PBMCs were used for most assays. TRB CDR3s from CXCR3-positive naive cells showed higher hydrophobicity (lower Kidera factor 4), lower energy, and higher strength and volume indices than CXCR3-negative naive cells. Similar TRBV-TRBJ usage was shown by naive CXCR3-negative and CXCR3-positive cells from the same donor, whereas distinct patterns were shown by memory cells. Because surface CD5, which is linked to self-reactivity in mice, was comparable between the naive subsets, TCR interaction strength was also inferred from the physicochemical properties of TRB CDR3s.

Each CD8+ T cell subset was flow-sorted in triplicate, and 300,000 or so cells per subset were placed directly into RLT lysis buffer. To keep memory contaminants out, a stringent definition of naive CD8+ T cells was applied: CD45RO-CCR7+CD27+CD95-. Peripheral blood mononuclear cells were isolated from buffy coats by standard density gradient centrifugation. Naive CXCR3-negative and CXCR3-positive CD8+ T cells were flow-sorted using a FACSAria III. Total RNA was extracted from sorted cells with an RNeasy Mini Kit. The germline V gene supplies CDR1 SGHTA and CDR2 FQGNSA. The CDR3 measures 15 amino acids from cysteine to phenylalanine. No DNA sequence was recorded. Concerning this clonotype: Its target antigen remains unknown.

The specimen was naive CXCR3+ CD8+ T cells from blood. Taken with the paper, the label for cell subset or site translates to: CD45RO-CCR7+CD27+CD95- naive CD8+ T cells expressing CXCR3 (TNR3+). The sequence is built from TRBV7-2 and TRBJ2-7. The receptor's source is a human donor in good health. Some clones in this sample may be carry-over from other donors' samples. The CDR3 protein sequence reads: CASSLVLRGSYEQYF.